The sequence of this T cell receptor (beta chain) was determined in a study of CD8 T cells in Susac syndrome. Concerning this clonotype: The antigen remains undetermined.

The multiple sclerosis control group consisted of treatment-naive patients whose relapsing-remitting disease, which was either stable or active, fulfilled revised McDonald criteria. Through negative isolation, CD4+ and CD8+ T cells were obtained, while TEMRA cells were enriched using FACS. V gave up 8 bases and J gave up 6 bases, with 10 bases separating them. The length of the CDR3 is 11 residues. With random hexamers, reverse transcription was performed on about 0.45 to 1 ug of RNA. It was immunoSEQ multiplex PCR that amplified TCR beta CDR3 across 54 Vbeta and 13 Jbeta. TCRdb recomputed calls from the immunoSEQ multiplex PCR reads with MiXCR, one row per CDR3 protein. The sample has roughly 200,000 distinct CDR3 sequences, around 95% seen once; the top ten hold around 0.076%. Study-wide results and caveats: It was acknowledged in the study that its TCR sequencing and HLA analysis involved a relatively small number of individuals.

The sequence came from a human donor with multiple sclerosis. Specimen: CD4+ T cells from PBMCs. The chain has TRBV12-3 or TRBV12-4 and TRBJ1-2; D uncertain. The CDR3 nucleotides read TGTGCCAGCGGGTGGCAGCATGGCTACACCTTC. Its translation: CASGWQHGYTF.